The source of this T cell receptor (beta chain) is a study of cytomegalovirus exposure and HLA in healthy donors. Whole-study context: The approximately 610 first-cohort repertoires shared a platform with the 130 or so validation repertoires, as reported in a later analysis. Study results and caveats: The study designated some 180 TCR beta chains cytomegalovirus-associated.

Of note for this clone: Its specificity is unknown.

Assay used: immunoSEQ multiplex PCR; TCRdb lists only in-frame clones, some missing. The sample lists a few hundred thousand clones; roughly 89% were seen once. The trim removed 6 bases at V and 9 bases at J, leaving 9 bases unmatched. This CDR3 region has 13 residues. Germline loops: CDR1 MNHEY, CDR2 SVGAGI. This sequence was found in a woman aged 18 to 35 in good health and CMV-seronegative. Sequenced material: PBMCs. The V call is TRBV6-5, the J call TRBJ2-3, with 7 bases matching TRBD1. The chain's CDR3 is CASRPPGQRTQYF. The CDR3 nucleotides are TGTGCCAGCAGGCCCCCGGGACAGAGGACGCAGTATTTT.